This TCR beta chain was identified during a study of T cells in Graves' hyperthyroidism and ophthalmopathy. Across the whole study: The authors collected peripheral blood at initial diagnosis, before any treatment. Study findings and constraints: Researchers found most expanded thyroid clonotypes above 0.001 in blood as well.

This clonotype was found a few times. Antigen: not known. The blood specimen was taken at initial hyperthyroidism diagnosis, before any ophthalmopathy symptoms. With 6 bases clipped from V and 8 bases from J, the junction kept 2 bases outside the gene matches. There are 13 residues in the CDR3. Germline V gene lookup returns CDR1 MNHEY and CDR2 SVGEGT. Amplified regions were TCR beta CDR3 sequences from RNA transcripts. The study used the HTBI primer set for a first-round RT-PCR of the TCR CDR3. TCRdb reprocessed the multiplex PCR reads with MiXCR, giving one entry per CDR3 protein. The data show hundreds of thousands of distinct CDR3 sequences, with roughly 20% seen just once and approximately 15% held by the top ten.

The sequence was collected from a woman between 50 and 59 years old with Graves' hyperthyroidism that later progressed to Graves' ophthalmopathy. Input material: blood. The rearrangement links TRBV6-2 or TRBV6-3 to TRBJ1-6; 9 bases line up with TRBD1. In DNA, the CDR3 is TGTGCCAGCAGACAGGGGGCACATTCACCCCTCCACTTT. Its translation: CASRQGAHSPLHF.